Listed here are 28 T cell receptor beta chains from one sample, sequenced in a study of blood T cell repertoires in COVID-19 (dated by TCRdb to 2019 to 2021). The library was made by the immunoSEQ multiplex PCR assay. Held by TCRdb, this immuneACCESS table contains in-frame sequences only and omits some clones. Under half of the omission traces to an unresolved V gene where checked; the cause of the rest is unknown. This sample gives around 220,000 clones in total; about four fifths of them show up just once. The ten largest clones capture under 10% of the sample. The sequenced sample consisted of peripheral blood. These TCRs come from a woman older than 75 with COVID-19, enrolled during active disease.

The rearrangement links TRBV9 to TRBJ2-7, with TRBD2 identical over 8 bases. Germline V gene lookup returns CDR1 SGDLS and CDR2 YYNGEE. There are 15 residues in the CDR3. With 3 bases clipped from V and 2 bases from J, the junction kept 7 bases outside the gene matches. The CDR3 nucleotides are TGTGCCAGCAGCGGCGGCGGGAGGCCGCCCTACGAGCAGTACTTC. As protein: CASSGGGRPPYEQYF.

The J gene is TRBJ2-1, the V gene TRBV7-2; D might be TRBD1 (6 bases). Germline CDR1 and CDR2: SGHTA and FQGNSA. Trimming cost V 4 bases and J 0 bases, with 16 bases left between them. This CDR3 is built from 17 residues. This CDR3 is CASSSGGYFSSYNEQFF. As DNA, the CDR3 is TGTGCCAGCAGCTCTGGGGGCTATTTTAGCTCCTACAATGAGCAGTTCTTC.

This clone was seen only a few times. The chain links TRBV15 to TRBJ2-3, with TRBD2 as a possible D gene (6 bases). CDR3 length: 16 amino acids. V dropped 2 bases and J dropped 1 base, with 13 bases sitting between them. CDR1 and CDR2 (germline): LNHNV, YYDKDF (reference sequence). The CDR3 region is CATSRLAGWGTDTQYF. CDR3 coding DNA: TGTGCCACCAGCAGATTGGCGGGGTGGGGCACAGATACGCAGTATTTT. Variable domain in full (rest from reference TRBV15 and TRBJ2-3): DAMVIQNPRYQVTQFGKPVTLSCSQTLNHNVMYWYQQKSSQAPKLLFHYYDKDFNNEADTPDNFQSRRPNTSFCFLDIRSPGLGDTAMYLCATSRLAGWGTDTQYFGPGTRLTVL.

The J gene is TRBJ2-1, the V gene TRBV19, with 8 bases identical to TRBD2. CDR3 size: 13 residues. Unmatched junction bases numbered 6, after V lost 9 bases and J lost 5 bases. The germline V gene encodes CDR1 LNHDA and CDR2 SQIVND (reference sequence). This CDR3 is CASGTSGDNEQFF. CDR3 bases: TGTGCCAGCGGGACTAGTGGGGACAATGAGCAGTTCTTC. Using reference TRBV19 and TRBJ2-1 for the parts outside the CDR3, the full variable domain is DGGITQSPKYLFRKEGQNVTLSCEQNLNHDAMYWYRQDPGQGLRLIYYSQIVNDFQKGDIAEGYSVSREKKESFPLTVTSAQKNPTAFYLCASGTSGDNEQFFGPGTRLTVL.

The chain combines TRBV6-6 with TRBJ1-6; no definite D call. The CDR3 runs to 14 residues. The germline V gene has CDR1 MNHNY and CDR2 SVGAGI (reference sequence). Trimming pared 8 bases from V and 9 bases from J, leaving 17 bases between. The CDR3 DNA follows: TGTGCCAGCTCCTGGGCGGGGATGACTTCACCCCTCCACTTT. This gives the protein CASSWAGMTSPLHF.

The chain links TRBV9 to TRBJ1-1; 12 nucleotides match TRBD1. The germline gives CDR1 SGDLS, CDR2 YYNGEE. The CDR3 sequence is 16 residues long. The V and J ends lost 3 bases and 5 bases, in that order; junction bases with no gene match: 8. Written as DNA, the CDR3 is TGTGCCAGCAGCGCTTGGGACAGGGGGCTGGGGACTGAAGCTTTCTTT. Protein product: CASSAWDRGLGTEAFF.

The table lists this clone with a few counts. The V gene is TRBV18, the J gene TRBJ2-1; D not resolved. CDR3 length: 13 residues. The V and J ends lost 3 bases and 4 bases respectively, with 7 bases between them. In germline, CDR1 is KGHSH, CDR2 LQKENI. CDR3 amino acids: CASSPVAYNEQFF. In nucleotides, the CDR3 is TGTGCCAGCTCACCGGTCGCGTACAATGAGCAGTTCTTC.

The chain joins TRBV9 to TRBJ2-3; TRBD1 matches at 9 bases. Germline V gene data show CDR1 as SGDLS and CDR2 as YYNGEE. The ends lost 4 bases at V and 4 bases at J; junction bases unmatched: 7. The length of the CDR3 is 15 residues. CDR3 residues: CASSLSDRGPDTQYF. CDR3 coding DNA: TGTGCCAGCAGCCTGTCGGACAGGGGTCCAGATACGCAGTATTTT.

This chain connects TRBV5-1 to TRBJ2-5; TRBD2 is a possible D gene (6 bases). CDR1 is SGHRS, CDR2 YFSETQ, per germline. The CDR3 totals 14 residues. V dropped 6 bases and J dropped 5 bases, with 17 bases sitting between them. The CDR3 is CASTELGGPETQYF. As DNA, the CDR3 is TGCGCCAGCACCGAGCTGGGGGGTCCGGAGACCCAGTACTTC.

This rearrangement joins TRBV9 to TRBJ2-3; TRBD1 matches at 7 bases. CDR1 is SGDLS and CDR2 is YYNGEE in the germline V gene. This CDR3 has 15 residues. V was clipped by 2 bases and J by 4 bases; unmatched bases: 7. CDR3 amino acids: CASSVDGTVSDTQYF. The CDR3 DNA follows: TGTGCCAGCAGCGTCGACGGGACAGTTTCAGATACGCAGTATTTT.

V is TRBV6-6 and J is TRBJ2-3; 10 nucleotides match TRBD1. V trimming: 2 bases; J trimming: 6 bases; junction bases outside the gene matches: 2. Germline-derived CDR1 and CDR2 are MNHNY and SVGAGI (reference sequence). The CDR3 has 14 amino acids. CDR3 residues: CASSYDRGPDTQYF. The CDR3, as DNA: TGTGCCAGCAGTTACGACAGGGGGCCTGATACGCAGTATTTT.

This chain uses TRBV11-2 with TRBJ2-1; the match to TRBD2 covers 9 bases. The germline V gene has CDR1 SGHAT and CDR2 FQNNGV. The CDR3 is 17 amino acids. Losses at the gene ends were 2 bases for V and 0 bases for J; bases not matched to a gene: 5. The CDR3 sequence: CASSLRDSGSSYNEQFF. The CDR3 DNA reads TGTGCCAGCAGCTTACGGGATAGCGGGAGCTCCTACAATGAGCAGTTCTTC.

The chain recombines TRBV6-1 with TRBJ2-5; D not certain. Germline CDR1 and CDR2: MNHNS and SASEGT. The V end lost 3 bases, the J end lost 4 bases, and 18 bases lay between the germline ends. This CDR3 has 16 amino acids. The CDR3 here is CASSDPRSSTVETQYF. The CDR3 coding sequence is TGTGCCAGCAGTGATCCGCGTAGCTCTACCGTAGAGACCCAGTACTTC.

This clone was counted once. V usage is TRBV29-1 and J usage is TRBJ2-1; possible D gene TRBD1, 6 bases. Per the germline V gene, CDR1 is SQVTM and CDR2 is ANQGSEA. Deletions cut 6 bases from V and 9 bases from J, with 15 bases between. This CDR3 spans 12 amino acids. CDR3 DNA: TGCAGCGTCCGCCCAGGGGAAACTGAGCAGTTCTTC. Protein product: CSVRPGETEQFF.

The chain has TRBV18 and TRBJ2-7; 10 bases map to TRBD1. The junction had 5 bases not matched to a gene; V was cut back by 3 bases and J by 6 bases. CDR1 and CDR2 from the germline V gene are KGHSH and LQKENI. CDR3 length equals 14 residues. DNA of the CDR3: TGTGCCAGCTCACCGGCGGGACAGGGGTCCGAGCAGTACTTC. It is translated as CASSPAGQGSEQYF.

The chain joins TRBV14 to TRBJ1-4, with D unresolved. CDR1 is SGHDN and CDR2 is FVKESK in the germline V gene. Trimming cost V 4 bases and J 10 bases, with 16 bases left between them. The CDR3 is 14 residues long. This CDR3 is CASSRGGRAGKLFF. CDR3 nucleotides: TGTGCCAGCAGCCGAGGTGGGAGGGCAGGAAAACTGTTTTTT.

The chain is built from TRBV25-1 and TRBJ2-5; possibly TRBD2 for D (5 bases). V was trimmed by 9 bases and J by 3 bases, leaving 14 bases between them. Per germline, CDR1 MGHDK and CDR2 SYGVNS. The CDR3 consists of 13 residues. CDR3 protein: CASTLHGEETQYF. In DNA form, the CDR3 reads TGTGCCAGTACTCTTCACGGGGAAGAGACCCAGTACTTC. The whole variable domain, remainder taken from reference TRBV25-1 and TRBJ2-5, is EADIYQTPRYLVIGTGKKITLECSQTMGHDKMYWYQQDPGMELHLIHYSYGVNSTEKGDLSSESTVSRIRTEHFPLTLESARPSHTSQYLCASTLHGEETQYFGPGTRLLVL.

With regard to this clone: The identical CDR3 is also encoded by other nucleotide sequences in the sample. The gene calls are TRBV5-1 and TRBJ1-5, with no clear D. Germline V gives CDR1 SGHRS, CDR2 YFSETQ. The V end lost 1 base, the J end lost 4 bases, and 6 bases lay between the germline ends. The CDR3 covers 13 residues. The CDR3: CASSLSGNQPQHF. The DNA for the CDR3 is TGCGCCAGCAGCTTGTCGGGGAATCAGCCCCAGCATTTT. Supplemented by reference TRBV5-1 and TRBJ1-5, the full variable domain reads KAGVTQTPRYLIKTRGQQVTLSCSPISGHRSVSWYQQTPGQGLQFLFEYFSETQRNKGNFPGRFSGRQFSNSRSEMNVSTLELGDSALYLCASSLSGNQPQHFGDGTRLSIL.

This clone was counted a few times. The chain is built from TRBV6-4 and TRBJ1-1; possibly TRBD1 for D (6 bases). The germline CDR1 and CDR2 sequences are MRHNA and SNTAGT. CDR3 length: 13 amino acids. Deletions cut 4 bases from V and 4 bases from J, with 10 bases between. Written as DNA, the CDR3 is TGTGCCAGCAGTGCAACGGACAGCACTGAAGCTTTCTTT. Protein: CASSATDSTEAFF.

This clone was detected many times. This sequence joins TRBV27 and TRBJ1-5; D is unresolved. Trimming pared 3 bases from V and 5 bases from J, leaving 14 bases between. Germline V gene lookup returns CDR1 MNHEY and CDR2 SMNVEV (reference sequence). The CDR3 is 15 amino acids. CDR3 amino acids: CASSLGGVRHQPQHF. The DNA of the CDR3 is TGTGCCAGCAGTTTGGGCGGGGTGAGGCATCAGCCCCAGCATTTT.

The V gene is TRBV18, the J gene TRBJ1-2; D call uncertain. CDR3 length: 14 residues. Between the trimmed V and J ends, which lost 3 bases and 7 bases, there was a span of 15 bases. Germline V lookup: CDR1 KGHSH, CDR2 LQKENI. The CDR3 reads CASSPRAVEGGYTF. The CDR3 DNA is TGTGCCAGCTCACCCCGGGCCGTCGAGGGTGGCTACACCTTC.

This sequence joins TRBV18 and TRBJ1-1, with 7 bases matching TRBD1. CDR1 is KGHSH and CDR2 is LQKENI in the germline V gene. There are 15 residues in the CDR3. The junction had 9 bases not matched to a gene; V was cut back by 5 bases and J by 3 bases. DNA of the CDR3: TGTGCCAGCTCAGAGAATGCAGGGGGAGACACTGAAGCTTTCTTT. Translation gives CASSENAGGDTEAFF.

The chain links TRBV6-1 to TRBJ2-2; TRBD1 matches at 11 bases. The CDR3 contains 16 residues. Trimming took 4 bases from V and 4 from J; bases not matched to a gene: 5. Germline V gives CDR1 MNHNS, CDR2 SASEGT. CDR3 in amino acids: CASSARDRGSTGELFF. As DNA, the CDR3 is TGTGCCAGCAGTGCCCGGGACAGGGGGTCCACCGGGGAGCTGTTTTTT.

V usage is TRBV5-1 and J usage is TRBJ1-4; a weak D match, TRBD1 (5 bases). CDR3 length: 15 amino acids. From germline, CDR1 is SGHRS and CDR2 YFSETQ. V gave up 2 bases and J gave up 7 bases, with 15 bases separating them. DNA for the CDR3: TGCGCCAGCAGCTTTACGATAGGGGAGGCTGAAAAACTGTTTTTT. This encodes CASSFTIGEAEKLFF.

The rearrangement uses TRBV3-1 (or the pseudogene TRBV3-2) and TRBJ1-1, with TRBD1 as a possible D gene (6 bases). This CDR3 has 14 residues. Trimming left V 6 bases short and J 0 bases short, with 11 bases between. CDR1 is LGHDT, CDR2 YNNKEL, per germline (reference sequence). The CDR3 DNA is TGTGCCAGCAGAAATACAGGGTTGAACACTGAAGCTTTCTTT. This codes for CASRNTGLNTEAFF.

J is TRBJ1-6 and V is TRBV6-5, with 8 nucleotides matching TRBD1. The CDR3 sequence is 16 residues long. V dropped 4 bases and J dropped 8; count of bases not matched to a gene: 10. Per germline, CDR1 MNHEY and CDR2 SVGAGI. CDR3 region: CASSLTGGGIDSPLHF. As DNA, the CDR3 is TGTGCCAGCAGTTTAACAGGGGGAGGAATTGATTCACCCCTCCACTTT.

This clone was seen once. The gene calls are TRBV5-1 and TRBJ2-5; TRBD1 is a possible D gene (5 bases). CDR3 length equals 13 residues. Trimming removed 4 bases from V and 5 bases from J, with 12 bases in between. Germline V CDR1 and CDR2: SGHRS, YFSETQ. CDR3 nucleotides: TGCGCCAGCAGCCGAGACAGCTTTGAGACCCAGTACTTC. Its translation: CASSRDSFETQYF.

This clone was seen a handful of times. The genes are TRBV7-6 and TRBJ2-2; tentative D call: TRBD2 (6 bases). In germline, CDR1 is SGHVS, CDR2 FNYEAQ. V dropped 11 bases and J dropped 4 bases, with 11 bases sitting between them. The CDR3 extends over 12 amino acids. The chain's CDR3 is CAVLGGTGELFF. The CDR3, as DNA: TGTGCCGTTCTCGGGGGCACCGGGGAGCTGTTTTTT.